The rows below give T cell receptor beta chains drawn from one sample of a study of blood T cell repertoires in COVID-19. The protocol was immunoSEQ multiplex PCR, while the TCRdb copy is restricted to in-frame clones and leaves out a portion. The sample carries about 50,000 clones, roughly 83% recorded once. Sequenced input: peripheral blood. These receptor sequences come from a human donor in a cohort sampled during active COVID-19. Each CDR3 is given without its conserved first and last residue.

j_gene: TRBJ2-1; v_gene: TRBV5-1; CDR3aa: ASSLRNGGSYNEQF
j_gene: TRBJ1-5; v_gene: TRBV10-3; CDR3aa: AISEFETDNQPQH
j_gene: TRBJ2-7; v_gene: TRBV3-1/TRBV3-2; CDR3aa: ASSTTPDTYEQY
j_gene: TRBJ1-4; v_gene: TRBV3-1/TRBV3-2; CDR3aa: ASSRSEGLGEKLF
j_gene: TRBJ2-5; v_gene: TRBV2; CDR3aa: ASRRGYQETQY
j_gene: TRBJ1-2; v_gene: TRBV7-2; CDR3aa: ASSLALSYGYT
j_gene: TRBJ1-5; v_gene: TRBV5-6; CDR3aa: ASSALPRGPQH
j_gene: TRBJ2-2; v_gene: TRBV7-9; CDR3aa: ASSLLSTGELF
j_gene: TRBJ2-1; v_gene: TRBV5-5; CDR3aa: ASSTGVQSSYNEQF
j_gene: TRBJ2-1; v_gene: TRBV28; CDR3aa: ASSFGRLSSGYNEQF
j_gene: TRBJ1-1; v_gene: TRBV12-3/TRBV12-4; CDR3aa: ASSSVLIIRAF
j_gene: TRBJ2-7; v_gene: TRBV7-8; CDR3aa: ASSLGFGGYEQY
j_gene: TRBJ1-4; v_gene: TRBV12-5; CDR3aa: ASGSPGPGAFGEKLF
j_gene: TRBJ2-7; v_gene: TRBV7-6; CDR3aa: ASSQTQGYEQY
j_gene: TRBJ2-6; v_gene: TRBV19; CDR3aa: ASRRQGSGANVLT
j_gene: TRBJ2-1; v_gene: TRBV4-3; CDR3aa: ASSQDLGTSGQQF
j_gene: TRBJ1-2; v_gene: TRBV6-5; CDR3aa: ASSPNRALYGHT
j_gene: TRBJ2-7; v_gene: TRBV10-3; CDR3aa: AISGEGSGSSYEQY
j_gene: TRBJ1-2; v_gene: TRBV5-6; CDR3aa: ASSLTGFFGYT
j_gene: TRBJ1-1; v_gene: TRBV7-9; CDR3aa: ASSSIRGDTEAF
j_gene: TRBJ1-1; v_gene: TRBV7-9; CDR3aa: ASSLWEGTEAF
j_gene: TRBJ2-7; v_gene: TRBV6-5; CDR3aa: ASSYSGTSSAYEQY
j_gene: TRBJ2-2; v_gene: TRBV2; CDR3aa: ASSEAPGLLSGELF
j_gene: TRBJ2-2; v_gene: TRBV6-4; CDR3aa: ASSDQGIGELF
j_gene: TRBJ1-4; v_gene: TRBV23-1; CDR3aa: ASSQNRDRGRSHEKLF
j_gene: TRBJ1-2; v_gene: TRBV12-3/TRBV12-4; CDR3aa: ASEGDHGYGYT
j_gene: TRBJ2-1; v_gene: TRBV18; CDR3aa: ASSGMASGYNEQF
j_gene: TRBJ2-3; v_gene: TRBV6-4; CDR3aa: ASSVEATDTQY
j_gene: TRBJ2-2; v_gene: TRBV7-3; CDR3aa: ASSPTGTSVTGELF
j_gene: TRBJ2-1; v_gene: TRBV19; CDR3aa: ASGLAGGPGNEQF
j_gene: TRBJ2-2; v_gene: TRBV9; CDR3aa: ASSGTLANTGELF
j_gene: TRBJ2-7; v_gene: TRBV4-2; CDR3aa: ASSQGEQGYEQY
j_gene: TRBJ1-5; v_gene: TRBV7-2; CDR3aa: ASSLRGVSNQPQH
j_gene: TRBJ1-3; v_gene: TRBV6-2/TRBV6-3; CDR3aa: ASSYSTVSGNTIY
j_gene: TRBJ1-4; v_gene: TRBV19; CDR3aa: ASSIGEKLF
j_gene: TRBJ1-2; v_gene: TRBV30; CDR3aa: AWSVGGQAYGYT
j_gene: TRBJ1-2; v_gene: TRBV11-1; CDR3aa: ASSFPTGTGYLGYT
j_gene: TRBJ2-1; v_gene: TRBV19; CDR3aa: ASSTLGSSYNEQF
j_gene: TRBJ2-2; v_gene: TRBV6-5; CDR3aa: ASRLDGQVPGELF
j_gene: TRBJ1-2; v_gene: TRBV9; CDR3aa: ASSAGGSGSGT
j_gene: TRBJ2-5; v_gene: TRBV19; CDR3aa: ASSAGKETQY
j_gene: TRBJ2-1; v_gene: TRBV10-3; CDR3aa: AISERTDNEQF
j_gene: TRBJ2-1; v_gene: TRBV9; CDR3aa: ASSGRGLAGNEQF
j_gene: TRBJ1-6; v_gene: TRBV9; CDR3aa: ASTPTGTSPLH
j_gene: TRBJ2-1; v_gene: TRBV5-4; CDR3aa: ASSGGLAGTYNEQF
j_gene: TRBJ2-3; v_gene: TRBV30; CDR3aa: AWSVYSGVRDTQY
j_gene: TRBJ2-5; v_gene: TRBV2; CDR3aa: ASTPAGVAGDQETQY
j_gene: TRBJ2-3; v_gene: TRBV24-1; CDR3aa: ATSDPGQGTDTQY
j_gene: TRBJ1-4; v_gene: TRBV5-1; CDR3aa: ASREGQNEKLF
j_gene: TRBJ1-2; v_gene: TRBV5-4; CDR3aa: ASSLGSPTSYGYT
j_gene: TRBJ2-7; v_gene: TRBV4-3; CDR3aa: ASSLLAGGAYEQY
j_gene: TRBJ2-1; v_gene: TRBV5-1; CDR3aa: ASSLRDRSYNEQF
j_gene: TRBJ2-7; v_gene: TRBV5-1; CDR3aa: ASSLPGGPNEQY
j_gene: TRBJ1-1; v_gene: TRBV19; CDR3aa: ASSIGDWTEAF
j_gene: TRBJ2-2; v_gene: TRBV24-1; CDR3aa: ATSDPTGGAYTGELF
j_gene: TRBJ1-4; v_gene: TRBV11-2; CDR3aa: ASSSLRAGMAKLF